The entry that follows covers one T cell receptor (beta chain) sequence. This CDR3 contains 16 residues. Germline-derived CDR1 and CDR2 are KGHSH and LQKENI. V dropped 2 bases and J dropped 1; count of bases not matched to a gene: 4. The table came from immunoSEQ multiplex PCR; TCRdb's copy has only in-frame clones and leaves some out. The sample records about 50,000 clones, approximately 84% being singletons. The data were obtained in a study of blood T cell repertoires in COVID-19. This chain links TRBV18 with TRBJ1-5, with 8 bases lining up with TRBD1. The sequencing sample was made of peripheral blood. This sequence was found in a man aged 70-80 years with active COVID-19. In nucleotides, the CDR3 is TGTGCCAGCTCACCATCAGGGGGCGCGAGCAATCAGCCCCAGCATTTT. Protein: CASSPSGGASNQPQHF.